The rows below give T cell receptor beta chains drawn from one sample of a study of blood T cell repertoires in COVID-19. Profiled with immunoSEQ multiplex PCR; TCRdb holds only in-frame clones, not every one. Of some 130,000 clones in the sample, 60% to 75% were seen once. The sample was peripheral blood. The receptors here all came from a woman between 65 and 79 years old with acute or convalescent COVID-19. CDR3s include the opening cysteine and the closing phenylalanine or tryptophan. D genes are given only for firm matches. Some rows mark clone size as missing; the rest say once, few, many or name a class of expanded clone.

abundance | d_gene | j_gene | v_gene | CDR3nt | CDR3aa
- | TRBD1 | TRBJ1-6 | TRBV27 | TGTGCCAGCAGTCCGATAACCGGGACAGAAAATTCACCCCTCCACTTT | CASSPITGTENSPLHF
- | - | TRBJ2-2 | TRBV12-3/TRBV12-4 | TGTGCCAGCAGTTTACAGAACACCGGGGAGCTGTTTTTT | CASSLQNTGELFF
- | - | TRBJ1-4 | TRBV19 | TGTGCCAGTACCGACAGCCTTAATGAAAAACTGTTTTTT | CASTDSLNEKLFF
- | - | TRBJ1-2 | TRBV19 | TGTGCCAGTAGTACTCAGGAAGGTTGGGACTATGGCTACACCTTC | CASSTQEGWDYGYTF
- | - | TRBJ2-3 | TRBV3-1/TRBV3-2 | TGTGCCAGCAGCCAGGGGAGATTTACTACGCAGTATTTT | CASSQGRFTTQYF
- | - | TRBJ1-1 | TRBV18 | TGTGCCAGCTCACCAGAAGAGGGGAACACTGAAGCTTTCTTT | CASSPEEGNTEAFF
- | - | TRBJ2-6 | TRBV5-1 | TGCGCCAGCAGCTTAGATGGAGCTGGGGCCAACGTCCTGACTTTC | CASSLDGAGANVLTF
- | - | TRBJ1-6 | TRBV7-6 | TGTGCCAGCAGCTCAATGGACAGCTCCTATAATTCACCCCTCCACTTT | CASSSMDSSYNSPLHF
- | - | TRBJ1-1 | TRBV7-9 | TGTGCCAGCAGCTTAGTGTCCGGGGTGCACACTGAAGCTTTCTTT | CASSLVSGVHTEAFF
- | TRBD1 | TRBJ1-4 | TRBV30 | TGTGCCTGGAGCAGGGGACAGGGAAAAAAACTGTTTTTT | CAWSRGQGKKLFF
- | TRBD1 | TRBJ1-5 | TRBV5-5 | TGTGCCAGCAGCTTACTTACAGGGGGCATCAATCAGCCCCAGCATTTT | CASSLLTGGINQPQHF
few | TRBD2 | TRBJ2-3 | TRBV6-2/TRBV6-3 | TGTGCCAGCAGTTTAATAGCGGGGTACCTAAACGGCACAGATACGCAGTATTTT | CASSLIAGYLNGTDTQYF
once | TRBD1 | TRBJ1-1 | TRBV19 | TGTGCCAGTAGTATAGAAGACAGGGGTAAAGCTTTCTTT | CASSIEDRGKAFF
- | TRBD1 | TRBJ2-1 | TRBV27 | TGTGCCAGCAGTTCCCAGGGGGCCGATAATCGGGGGCAGTTCTTC | CASSSQGADNRGQFF
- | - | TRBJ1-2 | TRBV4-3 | TGCGCCAGCAGCCAAGTGATCGGGTTTAACTATGGCTACACCTTC | CASSQVIGFNYGYTF
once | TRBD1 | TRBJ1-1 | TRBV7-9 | TGTGCCAGCAGCACCGGGACAGGGGAAAAAGCTTTCTTT | CASSTGTGEKAFF
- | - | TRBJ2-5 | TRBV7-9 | TGTGCCAGCAGCCGCGGACAGCGGGAGACCCAGTACTTC | CASSRGQRETQYF
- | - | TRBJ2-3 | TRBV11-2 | TGTGCCAGCAGCTTAGGGGCAGGCCCCACAGATACGCAGTATTTT | CASSLGAGPTDTQYF
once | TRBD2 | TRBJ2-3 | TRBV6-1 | TGTGCCAGCAGTGAGGAACTAGCGGGGGGGCGGGATACGCAGTATTTT | CASSEELAGGRDTQYF
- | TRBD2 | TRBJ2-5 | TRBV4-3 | TGCGCCAGCAGCCAAGTCGCAACGGGGGGGCGGGAGACCCAGTACTTC | CASSQVATGGRETQYF
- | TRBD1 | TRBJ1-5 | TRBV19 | TGTGCCAGTAGTGACAAGGGACAGGGAGGTCAGCCCCAGCATTTT | CASSDKGQGGQPQHF
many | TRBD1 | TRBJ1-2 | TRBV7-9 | TGTGCCAGCAGCGATTACAGGGGTGGTAACTATGGCTACACCTTC | CASSDYRGGNYGYTF
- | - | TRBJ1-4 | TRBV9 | TGTGCCAGCAGCGTAGACAGCTATAATGAAAAACTGTTTTTT | CASSVDSYNEKLFF
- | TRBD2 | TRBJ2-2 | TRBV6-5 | TGTGCCAGCAGCACGGGACTAGCGGGGAGCGGGGAGCTGTTTTTT | CASSTGLAGSGELFF
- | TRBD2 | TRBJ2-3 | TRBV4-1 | TGCGCCAGCAGCCAAGATTCACTAGCGGGGGCGTCTAGCACAGATACGCAGTATTTT | CASSQDSLAGASSTDTQYF
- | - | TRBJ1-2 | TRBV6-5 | TGTGCCAGCAGGGGCGTAGGGAGGGACTATGGCTACACCTTC | CASRGVGRDYGYTF
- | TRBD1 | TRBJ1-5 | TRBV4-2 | TGTGCCAGCAGCTATGGGACAGGGGGGGGATATAGCAATCAGCCCCAGCATTTT | CASSYGTGGGYSNQPQHF
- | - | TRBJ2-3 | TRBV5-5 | TGTGCCAGCAGCTTGGTTGCGGGGCGCGCAACAGATACGCAGTATTTT | CASSLVAGRATDTQYF
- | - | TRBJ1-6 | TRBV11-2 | TGTGCCAGCACCGCGCGGGCAGTCCGGGATATATCACCCCTCCACTTT | CASTARAVRDISPLHF
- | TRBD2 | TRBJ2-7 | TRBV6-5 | TGTGCCAGCAGCCGACTAGCGGGAGAGCAGTACTTC | CASSRLAGEQYF
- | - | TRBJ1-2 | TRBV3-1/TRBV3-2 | TGTGCCAGCAGCCAACCCGCGGGGGCATCCGGCTACACCTTC | CASSQPAGASGYTF
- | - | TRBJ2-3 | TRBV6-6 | TGTGCCAGCAGTTATGGGGGGTCTAGCACAGATACGCAGTATTTT | CASSYGGSSTDTQYF
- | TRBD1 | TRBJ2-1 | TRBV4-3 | TGCGCCAGCAGCCCCAGTCCCGGGACAGGGAATGAGCAGTTCTTC | CASSPSPGTGNEQFF
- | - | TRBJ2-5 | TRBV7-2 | TGTGCCAGCAGCCCATCAGTAGCCGGGGAGACCCAGTACTTC | CASSPSVAGETQYF
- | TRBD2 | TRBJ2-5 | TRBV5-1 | TGCGCCAGCAGCTCAAAGCACACGGGACTAGCGGGAGCAGGAGAGACCCAGTACTTC | CASSSKHTGLAGAGETQYF
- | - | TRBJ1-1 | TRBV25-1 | TGTGCCAGCGAAAGCATGGGCGGGGATGGCACTGAAGCTTTCTTT | CASESMGGDGTEAFF
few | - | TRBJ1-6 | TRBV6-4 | TGTGCCAGCAGTGACGGGAGTTCACCCCTCCACTTT | CASSDGSSPLHF
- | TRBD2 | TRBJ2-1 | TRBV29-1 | TGCAGCGTTGAAGAGGTAGCGGGAGTTCGGAATGAGCAGTTCTTC | CSVEEVAGVRNEQFF
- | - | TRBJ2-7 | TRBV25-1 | TGTGCCAGCAGTAAAAGACCGACCGGGCAGAGGACTACGGAACAGCAGTACTTC | CASSKRPTGQRTTEQQYF
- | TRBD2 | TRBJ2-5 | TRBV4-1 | TGCGCCAGCAGCCTAGCGGGAGGAGGGGAGACCCAGTACTTC | CASSLAGGGETQYF
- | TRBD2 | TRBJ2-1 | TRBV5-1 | TGCGCCAGCAGAAAACCGGGACTAGGCAACAATGAGCAGTTCTTC | CASRKPGLGNNEQFF
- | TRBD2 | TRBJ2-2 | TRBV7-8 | TGTGCCAGCAGCAAAACCCCCCCTAGCGGCACCGGGGAGCTGTTTTTT | CASSKTPPSGTGELFF
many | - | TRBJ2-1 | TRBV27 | TGTGCCAGCAGTGTAGCTTGGAGCTCCTACAATGAGCAGTTCTTC | CASSVAWSSYNEQFF
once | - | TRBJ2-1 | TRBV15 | TGTGCCACCAGCCCCAGGGGTAGTTACAATGAGCAGTTCTTC | CATSPRGSYNEQFF
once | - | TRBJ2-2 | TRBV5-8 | TGTGCCAGCAGCTTGGGCGGGATGTGGACCGGGGAGCTGTTTTTT | CASSLGGMWTGELFF
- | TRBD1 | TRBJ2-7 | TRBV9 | TGTGCCAGCAGCCCCCGTCCCGGGACAGGGATCCGGGCCTACGAGCAGTACTTC | CASSPRPGTGIRAYEQYF
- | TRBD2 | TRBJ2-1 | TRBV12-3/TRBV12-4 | TGTGCCAGCAGCCTTAGCGGGAGGGATGAGCAGTTCTTC | CASSLSGRDEQFF
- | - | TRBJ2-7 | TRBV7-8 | TGTGCCAGCAGCTCGGGGGGCAGGGCCTACGAGCAGTACTTC | CASSSGGRAYEQYF
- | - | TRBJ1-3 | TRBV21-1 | TGTGCCAGCAGCCAACAGGGCTTCTCTGGAAACACCATATATTTT | CASSQQGFSGNTIYF
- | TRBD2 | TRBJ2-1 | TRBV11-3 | TGTGCCAGCAGCTTGATAGCGGGATCACATGAGCAGTTCTTC | CASSLIAGSHEQFF
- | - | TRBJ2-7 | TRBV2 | TGTGCCAGCGGCGGGCAGGGGCCGGATGAGCAGTACTTC | CASGGQGPDEQYF
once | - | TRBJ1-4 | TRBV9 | TGTGCCAGCAGCGCTACCGGGACTCTGGGAGAAAAACTGTTTTTT | CASSATGTLGEKLFF
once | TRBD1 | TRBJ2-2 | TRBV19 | TGTGCCAGTAGTTGGGACAGGGTTACCGGGGAGCTGTTTTTT | CASSWDRVTGELFF
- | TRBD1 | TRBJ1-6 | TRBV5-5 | TGTGCCAGCAGCTTGGCCGGGACAGATAATTCACCCCTCCACTTT | CASSLAGTDNSPLHF
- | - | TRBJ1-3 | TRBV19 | TGTGCCAGTCACGCGGCAGACTACTCTGGAAACACCATATATTTT | CASHAADYSGNTIYF